This TCR beta chain was found in a study of blood T cells in healthy people across ages. The CDR3 covers 13 residues. V was cut by 4 bases and J by 4 bases, with 9 bases left in between. The germline V gene encodes CDR1 SGHRS and CDR2 YFSETQ. Using a J-beta primer mix together with a sample-barcoded 5' primer, a second PCR was run for roughly 7 to 11 cycles. Using its own MiXCR run on the 5' RACE reads, TCRdb lists one record per CDR3 protein. The data show hundreds of thousands of distinct CDR3 sequences, roughly 43% seen once. Isolation recovered at least 6.5 million PBMCs from every sample. This clonotype was seen a handful of times.

V and J are TRBV5-1 and TRBJ2-1; D is unresolved. This receptor was taken from a woman aged 60-70 years in good health. The sequenced sample consisted of blood. CDR3 nucleotide sequence: TGCGCCAGCAGCGGCGACGGATACAATGAGCAGTTCTTC. Translated, it gives CASSGDGYNEQFF.